Below, 31 T cell receptor beta chains from the same sample are listed, as sequenced in a study of metastatic and nonmetastatic thyroid tumors. TCRdb redid the clone calls on the PCR reads using MiXCR. The sample lists just over 15,000 clones; about 35% were seen once. All patients were untreated before thyroid surgery. Input material: tumor tissue. The receptors originated from a male donor with papillary thyroid cancer or a benign thyroid nodule (not recorded which). Some clones in this sample may be carry-over from other donors' samples.

V is TRBV10-1 and J is TRBJ2-5, with 10 bases lining up with TRBD2. The CDR3 runs to 14 residues. Unmatched junction bases numbered 3, after V lost 4 bases and J lost 4 bases. Germline loops: CDR1 WNHNN, CDR2 SYGVQD (reference sequence). The CDR3 loop is CASSASGSTETQYF. In DNA, the CDR3 is TGCGCCAGCAGTGCTAGCGGGAGTACAGAGACCCAGTACTTC.

This clone was seen at least ten times. The chain is built from TRBV6-6 and TRBJ2-7; a weak D match, TRBD2 (5 bases). The germline gives CDR1 MNHNY, CDR2 SVGAGI (reference sequence). With 0 bases removed from V and 2 bases from J, the gap between germline ends came to 17 bases. The CDR3 runs 17 residues. The CDR3 DNA is TGTGCCAGCAGTTACTCGGCGGGCGGCGGTGCGGCCTACGAGCAGTACTTC. As protein: CASSYSAGGGAAYEQYF.

The V call is TRBV28, the J call TRBJ1-2; 8 bases map to TRBD1. This CDR3 is 15 amino acids long. V lost 1 base and J lost 3; bases outside the gene matches: 4. CDR1 is MDHEN and CDR2 is SYDVKM in the germline V gene. CDR3 sequence reads: CASSLSPGQDYGYTF. The CDR3 DNA sequence: TGTGCCAGCAGTTTATCCCCGGGACAGGACTATGGCTACACCTTC.

This clone was counted ten times or more. J is TRBJ2-3 and V is TRBV9, with a possible D match to TRBD2 (7 bases). Germline V gives CDR1 SGDLS, CDR2 YYNGEE. The CDR3 is 18 residues long. V lost 0 bases and J 0 bases, leaving 17 bases between the germline ends. This chain's CDR3 is CASSVVKQGGVSTDTQYF. CDR3 sequence (DNA): TGTGCCAGCAGCGTAGTGAAACAGGGAGGGGTTAGCACAGATACGCAGTATTTT.

The chain links TRBV20-1 to TRBJ2-7, with 8 bases aligning to TRBD2. CDR1 DFQATT and CDR2 SNEGSKA come from the germline V gene (reference sequence). The CDR3 has 16 amino acids. With V trimmed by 0 bases and J by 7 bases, 14 bases remained unmatched. The CDR3 region has the DNA TGCAGTGCTAGAGATCTGGGCTACGGGGGGGCTGGGGAGCAGTACTTC. Translating gives CSARDLGYGGAGEQYF.

The chain recombines TRBV20-1 with TRBJ2-2; TRBD1 agrees at 9 bases. V trimming: 1 base; J trimming: 6 bases; junction bases outside the gene matches: 6. Germline CDR1 reads DFQATT; CDR2 reads SNEGSKA (reference sequence). The CDR3 is 15 residues long. The CDR3 bases are TGCAGTGCTAGAGGGGACAGGGTTGATGCCGGGGAGCTGTTTTTT. As protein: CSARGDRVDAGELFF.

The chain couples TRBV12-3 or TRBV12-4 to TRBJ2-3; 8 bases match TRBD2. The CDR3 spans 14 residues. After removal of 6 bases from V and 9 bases from J, the junction contained 11 bases not matched to a gene. The CDR3 sequence is CASSPPGRAGTQYF. DNA of the CDR3: TGTGCCAGCAGCCCTCCCGGGAGGGCCGGGACGCAGTATTTT.

The J gene is TRBJ2-7, the V gene TRBV6-1; D may be TRBD2 (5 bases). Germline V gene data show CDR1 as MNHNS and CDR2 as SASEGT. Deletions cut 10 bases from V and 2 bases from J, with 18 bases between. The length of the CDR3 is 14 residues. Here the CDR3 DNA reads TGTGCCATTCGGCGGGCAGCGGAAACCTACGAGCAGTACTTC. It is translated as CAIRRAAETYEQYF.

This clone was seen a handful of times. The rearrangement joins TRBV28 to TRBJ1-2; 7 bases line up with TRBD1. There are 14 residues in the CDR3. V gave up 6 bases and J gave up 4 bases; unmatched junction bases: 8. Germline assignment: CDR1 MDHEN and CDR2 SYDVKM. The CDR3 protein is CASRTEGAIYGYTF. The CDR3 nucleotides are TGTGCCAGCAGGACCGAGGGGGCTATCTATGGCTACACCTTC.

Within the sample, this clone is medium-sized (0.01 to 0.1%). The chain links TRBV7-8 to TRBJ1-2; a weak D match, TRBD1 (5 bases). The CDR3 extends over 14 amino acids. Trimming took off 5 bases at V and 3 bases at J, with 13 bases between the two ends. Germline CDR1 and CDR2: SGHVS and FQNEAQ. CDR3 nucleotides: TGTGCCAGCAGCAGCCGGGGCCCGGACTATGGCTACACCTTC. Its translation: CASSSRGPDYGYTF.

Points on this clone: Germline and junction disagree at one end, which may indicate a read error. V is TRBV28 and J is TRBJ1-2; 7 bases are a match to TRBD1. This CDR3 is built from 13 residues. Germline loops: CDR1 MDHEN, CDR2 SYDVKM. CDR3 region: CSSSVTGYYGYTF. The CDR3 DNA is TGCTCCAGCAGTGTGACAGGGTACTATGGCTACACCTTC.

The V gene is TRBV27, the J gene TRBJ2-7; D is undetermined. The germline V and J ends were trimmed by 7 bases and 0 bases, with 4 bases remaining between them. The CDR3 runs to 11 residues. The germline CDR1 and CDR2 sequences are MNHEY and SMNVEV (reference sequence). CDR3 in DNA: TGTGCCAGCACCGACTCCTACGAGCAGTACTTC. The encoded protein is CASTDSYEQYF.

This clone was found a few times. This may be a read error, as it is one base from a much larger clone. The rearrangement joins TRBV27 to TRBJ2-7; TRBD2 agrees at 7 bases. This CDR3 contains 15 residues. With V trimmed by 1 base and J by 3 bases, 6 bases remained unmatched. The germline gives CDR1 MNHEY, CDR2 SMNVEV (reference sequence). The chain's CDR3 is CASSLYGGLFYEQYF. CDR3 nucleotides: TGTGCCAGCAGTTTATACGGGGGGTTGTTCTACGAGCAGTACTTC.

This clone turned up a few times. This sequence joins TRBV25-1 and TRBJ2-2; 12 bases map to TRBD2. V was pared by 3 bases and J by 4 bases, with 3 bases of the junction left unmatched. The CDR3 is 16 amino acids. The V gene's germline CDR1 is MGHDK and CDR2 SYGVNS. The CDR3 nucleotides are TGTGCCAGCAGTGACTGGACTAGCGGGGTCACCGGGGAGCTGTTTTTT. This translates into CASSDWTSGVTGELFF.

This clone was observed at least ten times. The chain recombines TRBV15 with TRBJ1-1; D possibly corresponds to TRBD1 (5 bases). The CDR3 has 14 amino acids. Trimming left V 5 bases short and J 10 bases short, with 20 bases between. The germline CDR1 and CDR2 sequences are LNHNV and YYDKDF (reference sequence). The CDR3 sequence: CATSAVGRSGGAFF. For the CDR3, the DNA is TGTGCCACCAGCGCCGTCGGCCGGTCGGGGGGAGCTTTCTTT.

The rearrangement links TRBV29-1 to TRBJ1-1, with D unresolved. The ends were cut back, 7 bases at V and 3 bases at J, with 12 bases in the middle. The CDR3 runs 12 residues. Per germline, CDR1 SQVTM and CDR2 ANQGSEA. Here the CDR3 reads CSAGTQYTEAFF. DNA for the CDR3: TGCAGCGCAGGTACTCAGTACACTGAAGCTTTCTTT. Supplemented by reference TRBV29-1 and TRBJ1-1, the full variable domain reads SAVISQKPSRDICQRGTSLTIQCQVDSQVTMMFWYRQQPGQSLTLIATANQGSEATYESGFVIDKFPISRPNLTFSTLTVSNMSPEDSSIYLCSAGTQYTEAFFGQGTRLTVV.

A word on this clone: At one end, the junction sequence differs from germline, possibly due to a read error. The rearrangement links TRBV24-1 to TRBJ2-4; 7 nucleotides align to TRBD2. Germline lookup yields CDR1 KGHDR and CDR2 SFDVKD. The CDR3 spans 15 residues. The chain's CDR3 is CATSDSRGGVNIRYF. CDR3 sequence (DNA): TGTGCCACCAGTGATTCTCGCGGGGGTGTAAACATTCGGTACTTC.

This clone is classed as medium-sized. This chain connects TRBV7-2 to TRBJ2-1; TRBD2 aligns across 12 bases. Germline trimming cut 1 base from V and 9 bases from J; bases unmatched to any gene: 13. CDR1 SGHTA and CDR2 FQGNSA come from the germline V gene. The CDR3 is 18 residues long. DNA of the CDR3: TGTGCCAGCAGCTTAGGGACAGGGATGACTAGCGGGAGTGTTGAGCAGTTCTTC. The encoded protein is CASSLGTGMTSGSVEQFF. The complete variable domain, with remaining parts taken from reference TRBV7-2 and TRBJ2-1, reads GAGVSQSPSNKVTEKGKDVELRCDPISGHTALYWYRQSLGQGLEFLIYFQGNSAPDKSGLPSDRFSAERTGGSVSTLTIQRTQQEDSAVYLCASSLGTGMTSGSVEQFFGPGTRLTVL.

The V call is TRBV20-1, the J call TRBJ2-3; perhaps TRBD2 as D (5 bases). CDR3 length: 15 amino acids. CDR1 is DFQATT and CDR2 is SNEGSKA in the germline V gene (reference sequence). Trimming pared 5 bases from V and 0 bases from J, leaving 15 bases between. The CDR3 here is CSASAPWTSTDTQYF. CDR3 in DNA: TGCAGTGCTTCTGCCCCCTGGACTAGCACAGATACGCAGTATTTT.

Details on this clone: A read error may explain this, as a much larger clone is one base away. The V and J genes are TRBV5-4 and TRBJ1-4; 8 bases are shared with TRBD1. Germline values: CDR1 SGHNT, CDR2 YYREEE (reference sequence). This CDR3 region has 12 residues. J was trimmed by 12 bases and V by 4 bases; bases with no gene match: 5. The CDR3 here is CASSTGQVELFF. The CDR3 region has the DNA TGTGCCAGCAGCACGGGACAGGTGGAACTGTTTTTT. The full variable domain, with the rest looked up from reference TRBV5-4 and TRBJ1-4, is ETGVTQSPTHLIKTRGQQVTLRCSSQSGHNTVSWYQQALGQGPQFIFQYYREEENGRGNFPPRFSGLQFPNYSSELNVNALELDDSALYLCASSTGQVELFFGSGTQLSVL.

The table lists this clone with many counts. The chain carries TRBV27 and TRBJ1-2; D might be TRBD1 (6 bases). Trimming took 5 bases from V and 6 from J, leaving 13 bases between them. The CDR3 covers 13 residues. Germline CDR1 MNHEY, CDR2 SMNVEV (reference sequence). DNA for the CDR3: TGTGCCAGCAGTATGACAGGACACAATGGCTACACCTTC. It specifies CASSMTGHNGYTF.

This clone ranks as medium-sized. V gene TRBV28 combines with J gene TRBJ1-4; D is ambiguous. V lost 3 bases and J 11 bases, leaving 13 bases between the germline ends. CDR1 is MDHEN, CDR2 SYDVKM, per germline. The CDR3 runs to 13 residues. Here the CDR3 reads CASSFHIRGKLFF. As DNA, the CDR3 is TGTGCCAGCAGTTTCCACATCAGAGGGAAACTGTTTTTT.

Only one count was recorded for this clone. Its ends do not fully match the called genes, so a read error is possible. This chain connects TRBV7-2 to TRBJ2-7; D not certain. CDR1 is SGHTA and CDR2 is FQGNSA in the germline V gene. The CDR3 is made up of 12 amino acids. The CDR3 DNA reads TGTGCCAGCAGCTTAGATAGCAACGAGCATTACTTC. Amino acid sequence: CASSLDSNEHYF.

This clone has only one observation. This sequence joins TRBV20-1 and TRBJ2-1, with D unclear. Germline V gene data show CDR1 as DFQATT and CDR2 as SNEGSKA (reference sequence). The ends were cut back, 4 bases at V and 7 bases at J, with 5 bases in the middle. The CDR3 totals 10 residues. CDR3 amino acids: CSAISNEQFF. The DNA of the CDR3 is TGCAGTGCTATTTCGAATGAGCAGTTCTTC.

J is TRBJ2-7 and V is TRBV6-1; no clear D gene. Between the trimmed V and J ends, which lost 3 bases and 2 bases, there was a span of 11 bases. This CDR3 is 14 amino acids long. Germline CDR1 and CDR2: MNHNS and SASEGT. CDR3 in DNA: TGTGCCAGCAGTGAGAACCAGGTCCCCTACGAGCAGTACTTC. This codes for CASSENQVPYEQYF.

Only a few counts were recorded for this clone. A single base separates this from a much larger clone, so it may be a read error. The chain links TRBV14 to TRBJ2-7; 11 nucleotides match TRBD2. This CDR3 contains 15 residues. Germline CDR1 and CDR2: SGHDN and FVKESK. J lost 1 base, V lost 5 bases, and 4 bases had no gene match. DNA of the CDR3: TGTGCCAGCAGCTGGGGACTAGCGGTATCCTACGAGCAGTACTTC. This gives the protein CASSWGLAVSYEQYF.

This clone is large in the sample. The rearrangement uses TRBV7-2 and TRBJ2-7; 12 bases line up with TRBD2. Germline lookup yields CDR1 SGHTA and CDR2 FQGNSA. The CDR3 runs 17 residues. V was clipped by 3 bases and J by 2 bases; unmatched bases: 8. The CDR3: CASSFGRTSGNTYEQYF. As DNA, the CDR3 is TGTGCCAGCAGCTTCGGGCGGACTAGCGGGAACACCTACGAGCAGTACTTC.

The gene calls are TRBV7-2 and TRBJ2-7, with D uncertain. The germline V gene encodes CDR1 SGHTA and CDR2 FQGNSA. Trimming shortened V by 3 bases and J by 0 bases, and 12 bases separated the two germline ends. CDR3 length: 15 residues. CDR3 residues: CASSLVSRLSYEQYF. As DNA, the CDR3 is TGTGCCAGCAGCTTGGTCTCACGGCTCTCCTACGAGCAGTACTTC.

This clone was counted at least ten times. This chain links TRBV12-3 or TRBV12-4 with TRBJ2-3; D not certain. The CDR3 totals 14 residues. Trimming left V 5 bases short and J 8 bases short, with 17 bases between. CDR3 in DNA: TGTGCCAGCAGTCCCAGTTCGTATGCCGCTACGCAGTATTTT. Translating it yields CASSPSSYAATQYF.

This clone was counted ten times or more. The J gene is TRBJ1-1, the V gene TRBV13; D unresolved. V was pared by 1 base and J by 5 bases, with 8 bases between. From germline, CDR1 is PRHDT and CDR2 FYEKMQ (reference sequence). There are 13 residues in the CDR3. DNA for the CDR3: TGTGCCAGCAGCTTAGCTCCGGGAACTGAAGCTTTCTTT. Translated, it gives CASSLAPGTEAFF.

Judged by abundance, this clone is medium-sized. J is TRBJ1-1 and V is TRBV3-1, with a weak D call TRBD1 (5 bases). The CDR3 totals 13 residues. V dropped 2 bases and J dropped 8 bases, with 12 bases sitting between them. Germline CDR1 reads LGHDT; CDR2 reads YNNKEL (reference sequence). DNA of the CDR3: TGTGCCAGCAGCCAACGGGAGGACATCGAAGCTTTCTTT. Its translation: CASSQREDIEAFF. The full variable domain, rest sourced from reference TRBV3-1 and TRBJ1-1, is DTAVSQTPKYLVTQMGNDKSIKCEQNLGHDTMYWYKQDSKKFLKIMFSYNNKELIINETVPNRFSPKSPDKAHLNLHINSLELGDSAVYFCASSQREDIEAFFGQGTRLTVV.